This paragraph covers one TCR beta chain sequence. This clonotype was found many times. This clone's antigen is unknown. No qualities accompany the bases; no much larger clone lies one base away. This record belongs to a study of T cells in Graves' hyperthyroidism and ophthalmopathy (dated by TCRdb to the late 2010s). As for the study more broadly: Peripheral blood was sampled at the time of initial diagnosis, prior to any treatment. For training and testing, the roughly 100 patients in the discovery cohort were randomly divided in a 7:3 ratio. An independent validation cohort of 18 to 20 hyperthyroidism patients and 15 or so patients who later progressed to ophthalmopathy tested prospective prediction of ophthalmopathy. The study also compared thyroid tissue and blood T-cell repertoires from roughly 6 Graves' hyperthyroidism patients. The paper describes TCR Vbeta CDR3 sequencing of 140 or so peripheral blood samples, made up of some 42 ophthalmopathy patients, roughly 80 hyperthyroidism patients and 17 progressor patients. A discovery cohort of fewer than 110 patients, about 40 with Graves' ophthalmopathy and 57 with stable Graves' hyperthyroidism, was used to find distinguishing TCR V-J signatures. Following sampling, methimazole starting at 30 mg daily was given to hyperthyroidism patients, and high-dose intravenous methylprednisolone was given to ophthalmopathy patients.

The full study reports these points: In validation, the model predicted progression to ophthalmopathy with 55% to 71% sensitivity and 72% to 85% specificity, a median of 6.5 months before onset. Blood samples also contained most of the expanded thyroid clonotypes (frequency above 0.001), which suggests that blood repertoires may reflect thyroid immune responses. Sample size was not statistically predetermined, and investigators were not blinded to group allocation. In cross-validation, a model built on a 13 V-J signature told ophthalmopathy apart from stable hyperthyroidism with approximately 90% sensitivity and about 81% specificity, and in testing the same model reached 80%/75%.

Stable Graves' hyperthyroidism was defined as no progression to ophthalmopathy during 18 months of follow-up. Hyperthyroidism patients were newly diagnosed, had a disease duration of under 2 months, and were aged 18 to 65 years. Exclusion was applied to patients with uncontrolled infections, other autoimmune diseases, pregnancy or lactation. Diagnoses relied on clinical symptoms, serum thyroxine and TRAb, thyroid ultrasound and orbital computed tomography. PBMCs were isolated from approximately 10 ml of fresh peripheral blood by Ficoll-Paque density gradient centrifugation. Total RNA was extracted with Trizol reagent, and quality was checked on an Agilent 2100 Bioanalyzer. The germline V gene yields SGHRS for CDR1 and YFSETQ for CDR2. The CDR3 numbers 16 residues from cysteine through phenylalanine. Just the 48-base CDR3 DNA is kept, in frame starting at base 1. V ends up 3 bases short and J 5 bases short, with an unmatched junction base count of 10.

The TCR beta CDR3 regions were amplified from the RNA transcripts. The first round of RT-PCR for the TCR CDR3 was performed with the HTBI primer set and the Qiagen OneStep RT-PCR kit. Libraries were constructed in a second round of multiplex PCR, after which size selection and purification were performed. Libraries were sequenced paired-end with 100 bp reads on an Illumina HiSeq2000. On the study's bioinformatics: SOAPnuke was used to process the raw data, with reads discarded if the reads contained adapters or uncalled bases, had a mean Phred below 15, or lacked an exact constant-primer or identifier match. COPE v1.2.5 was used to merge the high-quality paired reads, and each unique nucleotide sequence was defined as a clonotype. MiTCR v1.1 was used to align clonotypes to the IMGT TRBV, TRBD and TRBJ reference segments. The analysis included only V-J combinations with a frequency above 0.0001, which together covered over 98% of the repertoires. A TCS score was defined as the ratio of F50 (clonal expansion) to E x V (chaos), with BLOSUM62-based TCRdist applied between CDR3 peptides within each V-J. Welch's t-statistics and random forest reduced roughly 540 V-J features to 13, which were used in a naive Bayes classifier (R e1071). The raw public reads went through TCRdb reprocessing: fastp at Q25, MiXCR clone calling, in-frame beta chains kept. Rows matching on CDR3 protein sequence are summarized as one entry with the most common DNA and genes. TCRdb's processing, not the authors' own work, is the source of the V and J calls. A total of hundreds of thousands of distinct CDR3 sequences appear in this sample, under 15% of them only once. The ten largest make up approximately 32% of the sample.

Recombination joined TRBV5-1 with TRBJ2-7; 11 bases in the junction line up with TRBD2. The clonotype comes from a woman in her thirties with Graves' hyperthyroidism. Sequencing input: blood. In nucleotides, the sequence is TGCGCCAGCAGCTCCGGGACTAGCGGACCCTTACACGAGCAGTACTTC. This codes for CASSSGTSGPLHEQYF.